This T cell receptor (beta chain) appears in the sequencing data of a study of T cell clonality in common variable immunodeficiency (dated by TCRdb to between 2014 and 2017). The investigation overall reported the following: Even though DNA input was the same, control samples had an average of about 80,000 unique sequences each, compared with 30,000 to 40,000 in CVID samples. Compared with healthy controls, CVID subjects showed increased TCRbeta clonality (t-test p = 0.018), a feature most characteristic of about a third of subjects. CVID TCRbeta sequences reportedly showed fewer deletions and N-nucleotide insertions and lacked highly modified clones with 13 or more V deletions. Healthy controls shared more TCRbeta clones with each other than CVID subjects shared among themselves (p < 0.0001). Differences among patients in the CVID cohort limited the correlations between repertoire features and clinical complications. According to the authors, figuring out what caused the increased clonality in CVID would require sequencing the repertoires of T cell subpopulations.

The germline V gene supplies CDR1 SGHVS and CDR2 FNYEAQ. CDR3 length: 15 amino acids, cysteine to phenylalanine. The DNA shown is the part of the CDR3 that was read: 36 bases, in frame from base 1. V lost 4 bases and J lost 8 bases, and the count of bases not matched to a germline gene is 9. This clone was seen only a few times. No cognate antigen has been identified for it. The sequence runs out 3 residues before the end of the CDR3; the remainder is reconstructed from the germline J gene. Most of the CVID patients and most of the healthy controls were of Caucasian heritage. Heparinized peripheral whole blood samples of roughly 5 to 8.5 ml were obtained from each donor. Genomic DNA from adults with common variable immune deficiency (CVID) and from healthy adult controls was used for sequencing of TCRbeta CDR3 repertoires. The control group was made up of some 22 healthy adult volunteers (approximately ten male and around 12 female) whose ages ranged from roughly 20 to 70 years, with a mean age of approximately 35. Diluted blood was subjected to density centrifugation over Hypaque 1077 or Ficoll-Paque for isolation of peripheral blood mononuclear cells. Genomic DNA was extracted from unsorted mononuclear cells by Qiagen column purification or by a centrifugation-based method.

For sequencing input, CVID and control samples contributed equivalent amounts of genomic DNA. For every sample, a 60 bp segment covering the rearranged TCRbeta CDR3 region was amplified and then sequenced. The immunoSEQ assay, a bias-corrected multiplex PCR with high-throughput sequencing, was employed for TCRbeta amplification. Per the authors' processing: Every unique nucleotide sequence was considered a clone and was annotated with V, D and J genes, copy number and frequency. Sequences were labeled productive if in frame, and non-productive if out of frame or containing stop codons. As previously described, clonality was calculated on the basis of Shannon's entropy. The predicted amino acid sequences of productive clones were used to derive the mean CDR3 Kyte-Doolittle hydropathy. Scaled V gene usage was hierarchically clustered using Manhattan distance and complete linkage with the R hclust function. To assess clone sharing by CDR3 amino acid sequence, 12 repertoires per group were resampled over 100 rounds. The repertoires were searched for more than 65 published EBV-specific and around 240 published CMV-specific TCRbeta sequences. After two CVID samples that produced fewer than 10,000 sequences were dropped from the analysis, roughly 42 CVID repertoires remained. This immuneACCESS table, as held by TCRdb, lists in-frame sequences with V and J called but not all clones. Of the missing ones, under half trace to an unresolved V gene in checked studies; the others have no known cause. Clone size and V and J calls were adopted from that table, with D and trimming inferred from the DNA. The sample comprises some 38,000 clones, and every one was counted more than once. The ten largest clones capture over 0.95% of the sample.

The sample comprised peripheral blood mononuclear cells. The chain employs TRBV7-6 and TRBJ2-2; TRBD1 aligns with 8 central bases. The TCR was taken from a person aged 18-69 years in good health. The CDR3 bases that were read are TGTGCCAGCAGCTCCCGGACAGGGCATGGGGGGGAG. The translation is CASSSRTGHGGE. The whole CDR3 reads CASSSRTGHGGELFF. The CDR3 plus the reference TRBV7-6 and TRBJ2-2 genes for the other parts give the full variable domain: GAGVSQSPRYKVTKRGQDVALRCDPISGHVSLYWYRQALGQGPEFLTYFNYEAQQDKSGLPNDRFSAERPEGSISTLTIQRTEQRDSAMYRCASSSRTGHGGELFFGEGSRLTVL.